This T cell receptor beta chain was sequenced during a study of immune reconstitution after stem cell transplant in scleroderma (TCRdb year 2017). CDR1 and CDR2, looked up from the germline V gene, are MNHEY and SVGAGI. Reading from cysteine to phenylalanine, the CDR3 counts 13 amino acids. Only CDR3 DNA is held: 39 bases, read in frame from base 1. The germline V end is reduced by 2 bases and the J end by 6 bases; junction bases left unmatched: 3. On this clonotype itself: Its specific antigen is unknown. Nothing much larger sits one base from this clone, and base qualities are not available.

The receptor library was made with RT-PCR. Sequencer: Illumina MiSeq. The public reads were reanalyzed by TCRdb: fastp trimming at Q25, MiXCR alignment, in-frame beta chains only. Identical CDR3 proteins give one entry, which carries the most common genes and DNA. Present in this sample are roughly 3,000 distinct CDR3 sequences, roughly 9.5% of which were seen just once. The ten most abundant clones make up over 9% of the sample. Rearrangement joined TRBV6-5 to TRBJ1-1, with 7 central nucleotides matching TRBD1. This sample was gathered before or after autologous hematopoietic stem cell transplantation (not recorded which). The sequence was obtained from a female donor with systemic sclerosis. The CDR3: CASSYHRGSEAFF. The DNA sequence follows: TGTGCCAGCAGTTACCACAGGGGTTCTGAAGCTTTCTTT.